This TCR beta chain was sequenced in a study of CD8 T cells in ankylosing spondylitis. Study-level findings and limits: Reactive arthritis synovial fluid and blood were previously reported to contain some motif variants. Disease-linked clones proved CD8+ and comparatively uncommon in peripheral blood. Matched ankylosing spondylitis synovial fluid reportedly contained a significantly enriched population of disease-linked clones.

Germline V lookup: CDR1 SGHRS, CDR2 YFSETQ. This CDR3 has 15 amino acids. The V and J ends lost 2 bases and 5 bases respectively, with 14 bases between them. Details on this clonotype: Its matching antigen is unknown.

Quantitative 5'-RACE with molecular barcodes generated TCR beta libraries. One entry per CDR3 protein results from TCRdb running MiXCR on the 5' RACE reads. The sample holds tens of thousands of distinct CDR3 sequences, 27% seen once. This receptor was taken from a male donor with ankylosing spondylitis or in good health (not recorded which). This rearrangement joins TRBV5-1 to TRBJ2-1; perhaps TRBD2 as D (6 bases). The sample taken for sequencing was blood, either unsorted or a sorted T cell fraction (not recorded which). The CDR3 bases are TGCGCCAGCAGCTTCGGCGGGAATTCCGACAATGAGCAGTTCTTC. The encoded protein is CASSFGGNSDNEQFF.